Presented here are 10 T cell receptor beta chains from one specimen sequenced in a study of T cell changes during pregnancy in multiple sclerosis. TCRdb's table, derived via immunoSEQ multiplex PCR, lists solely in-frame clones and lacks some. Of some 74,000 clones listed, around 90% are singletons. The specimen comprised peripheral blood, sampled after pregnancy. All receptors derive from a female donor in good health, enrolled as a control in a pregnancy study.

The chain employs TRBV19 and TRBJ2-3; TRBD1 matches at 7 bases. This CDR3 comprises 14 residues. Trimming took 5 bases from V and 2 from J; bases not matched to a gene: 4. Germline V gives CDR1 LNHDA, CDR2 SQIVND (reference sequence). Here the CDR3 DNA reads TGTGCCAGTAGTTTTGACAGGGTCACAGATACGCAGTATTTT. It encodes CASSFDRVTDTQYF.

The chain recombines TRBV7-9 with TRBJ1-2; TRBD1 matches at 9 bases. Germline loops: CDR1 SEHNR, CDR2 FQNEAQ (reference sequence). CDR3 length: 16 residues. V lost 5 bases, J lost 6 bases, and 13 bases stayed unmatched. The CDR3 reads CASSHGTGQGQDGYTF. In DNA form, the CDR3 reads TGTGCCAGCAGCCATGGGACAGGGCAAGGTCAGGATGGCTACACCTTC.

The V call is TRBV12-5, the J call TRBJ2-1; 8 bases align to TRBD2. Germline V gene lookup returns CDR1 LGHNT and CDR2 FRNRAP. V lost 11 bases to trimming and J lost 7 bases; unmatched junction nucleotides: 10. CDR3 length: 13 amino acids. This CDR3 is CAFGGEGPNEQFF. As DNA, the CDR3 is TGTGCTTTCGGGGGGGAGGGCCCGAATGAGCAGTTCTTC.

The rearrangement joins TRBV27 to TRBJ2-7; TRBD2 aligns across 14 bases. The CDR3 is 15 amino acids. V was pared by 5 bases and J by 7 bases, with 7 bases of the junction left unmatched. The V gene's germline CDR1 is MNHEY and CDR2 SMNVEV (reference sequence). CDR3 sequence reads: CASSPPGLAGVEQYF. CDR3 sequence (DNA): TGTGCCAGCAGTCCCCCGGGACTAGCGGGAGTGGAGCAGTACTTC.

The genes are TRBV25-1 and TRBJ2-3; the match to TRBD2 covers 10 bases. The CDR3 covers 18 residues. Germline V lookup: CDR1 MGHDK, CDR2 SYGVNS. With V trimmed by 2 bases and J by 0 bases, 8 bases remained unmatched. CDR3 sequence (DNA): TGTGCCAGCAGTGAAGGGGCTAGCGGGGGAACTAGCACAGATACGCAGTATTTT. Protein: CASSEGASGGTSTDTQYF.

V usage is TRBV4-1 and J usage is TRBJ2-1, with no clear D. Trimming removed 3 bases at V and 1 base at J, with 4 bases between. The CDR3 extends over 13 amino acids. Germline V gives CDR1 MGHRA, CDR2 YSYEKL. Here the CDR3 DNA reads TGCGCCAGCAGCCACCATTCCTACAATGAGCAGTTCTTC. Amino acids: CASSHHSYNEQFF.

The chain recombines TRBV28 with TRBJ1-6, with D tentatively TRBD1 (6 bases). Trimming pared 6 bases from V and 7 bases from J, leaving 22 bases between. Per germline, CDR1 MDHEN and CDR2 SYDVKM. CDR3 length: 17 amino acids. The CDR3 is CASRTLTPAGENSPLHF. CDR3 coding DNA: TGTGCCAGCAGGACGTTAACCCCGGCAGGGGAAAATTCACCCCTCCACTTT.

The V call is TRBV28, the J call TRBJ1-5; TRBD1 agrees at 7 bases. This CDR3 spans 14 amino acids. The V segment lost 7 bases and the J segment 2 bases; nucleotides outside the gene matches: 5. CDR1 is MDHEN and CDR2 is SYDVKM in the germline V gene. The CDR3 bases are TGTGCCAGCATCTTCGGGACAGGCAATCAGCCCCAGCATTTT. Amino acids: CASIFGTGNQPQHF.

The CDR3 DNA reads TGTGCCAGCAGTCGGGACAGGGGAGTGGGAGAGACCCAGTACTTC. It translates to CASSRDRGVGETQYF. This sequence joins TRBV27 and TRBJ2-5; 10 bases are a match to TRBD1. This CDR3 comprises 15 residues. Trimming at V came to 5 bases and at J to 4 bases, leaving 7 bases not matched to a gene. Looked up from germline, CDR1 is MNHEY and CDR2 is SMNVEV (reference sequence).

This clone was picked up one time. The rearrangement joins TRBV14 to TRBJ2-1; perhaps TRBD1 as D (5 bases). The CDR3 sequence is 15 residues long. Germline V gene data show CDR1 as SGHDN and CDR2 as FVKESK. Trimming removed 1 base from V and 2 bases from J, with 9 bases in between. The CDR3 DNA follows: TGTGCCAGCAGCCAAGCGGCAGGGCCCTACAATGAGCAGTTCTTC. It is translated as CASSQAAGPYNEQFF.